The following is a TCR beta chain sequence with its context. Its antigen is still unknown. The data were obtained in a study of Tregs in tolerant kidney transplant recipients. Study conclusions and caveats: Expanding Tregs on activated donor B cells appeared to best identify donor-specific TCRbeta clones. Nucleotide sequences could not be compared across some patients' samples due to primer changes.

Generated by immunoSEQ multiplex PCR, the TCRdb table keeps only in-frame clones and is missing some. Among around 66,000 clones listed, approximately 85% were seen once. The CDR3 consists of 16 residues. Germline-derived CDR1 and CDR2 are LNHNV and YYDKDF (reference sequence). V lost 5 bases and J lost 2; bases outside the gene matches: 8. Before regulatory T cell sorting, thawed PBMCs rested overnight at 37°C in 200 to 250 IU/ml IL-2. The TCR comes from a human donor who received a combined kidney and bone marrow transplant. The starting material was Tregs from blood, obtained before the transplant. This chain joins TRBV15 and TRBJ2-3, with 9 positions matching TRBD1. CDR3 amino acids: CATSRGTGTFTDTQYF. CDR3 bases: TGTGCCACCAGCCGCGGGACAGGGACCTTCACAGATACGCAGTATTTT. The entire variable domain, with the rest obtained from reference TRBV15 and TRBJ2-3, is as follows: DAMVIQNPRYQVTQFGKPVTLSCSQTLNHNVMYWYQQKSSQAPKLLFHYYDKDFNNEADTPDNFQSRRPNTSFCFLDIRSPGLGDTAMYLCATSRGTGTFTDTQYFGPGTRLTVL.